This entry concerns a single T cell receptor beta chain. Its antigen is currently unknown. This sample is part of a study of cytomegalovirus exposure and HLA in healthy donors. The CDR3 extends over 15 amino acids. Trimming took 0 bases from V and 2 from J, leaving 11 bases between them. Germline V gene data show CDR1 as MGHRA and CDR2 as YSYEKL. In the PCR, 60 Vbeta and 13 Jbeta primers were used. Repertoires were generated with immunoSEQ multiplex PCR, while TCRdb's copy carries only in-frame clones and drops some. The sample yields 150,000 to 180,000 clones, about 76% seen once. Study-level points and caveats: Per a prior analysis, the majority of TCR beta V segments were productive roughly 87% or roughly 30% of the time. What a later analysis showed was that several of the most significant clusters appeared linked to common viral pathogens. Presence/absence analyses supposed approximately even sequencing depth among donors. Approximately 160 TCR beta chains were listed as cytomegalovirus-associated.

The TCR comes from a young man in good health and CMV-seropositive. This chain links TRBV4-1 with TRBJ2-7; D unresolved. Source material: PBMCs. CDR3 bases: TGCGCCAGCAGCCAAGATCCGGCAGGTACCTACGAGCAGTACTTC. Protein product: CASSQDPAGTYEQYF.